The T cell receptor (beta chain) described here comes from a study of T cell responses to AZD1222 COVID-19 vaccine. General study points: Dominant CD4 TCR responses targeted spike regions 160-218 and 743-854. Receipt of two AZD1222 doses was followed by a rise in Spike-specific TCR breadth and depth.

CDR3 size: 16 residues. Germline V CDR1 and CDR2: KGHDR, SFDVKD. V shed 3 bases and J 1 base; nucleotides not matched to a gene: 2. Generated by immunoSEQ multiplex PCR, the TCRdb table keeps only in-frame clones and is missing some. This table has 150,000 or so clones, 90% appearing once. Turning to this clone: What it recognizes is unknown.

The chain links TRBV24-1 to TRBJ2-1, with TRBD2 identical over 10 bases. This receptor was identified in an adult who received the AZD1222 COVID-19 vaccine. This material consisted of peripheral blood, taken 28 days after the second AZD1222 dose. Here the CDR3 DNA reads TGTGCCACCAGTGATGCAGCGGGGGGGTCCTACAATGAGCAGTTCTTC. Translation gives CATSDAAGGSYNEQFF.